One T cell receptor beta chain is described in this entry. The antigen is unknown. V gave up 0 bases and J gave up 7 bases, with 18 bases separating them. Germline V gives CDR1 SQVTM, CDR2 ANQGSEA. CDR3 size: 15 residues. A template switching step contributed a universal primer site, while unique molecular identifiers were present in the cDNA. TCRdb passed the 5' RACE reads through MiXCR, listing each CDR3 protein once. The data show around 340,000 distinct CDR3 sequences, about 9% seen once. The entry originates in a study of identical twins. Study-wide points: Excess sharing by twins proved weaker in beta out-of-frame sequences.

Healthy Caucasians were all of the donors. V is TRBV29-1 and J is TRBJ1-2; TRBD1 is a possible D gene (6 bases). The sample consisted of naive T cells sorted from blood. The TCR was taken from a woman between 50 and 59 years old in good health. The CDR3 is CSVEESPQGLGGYTF. The CDR3 DNA sequence: TGCAGCGTTGAAGAGTCCCCGCAGGGGCTAGGTGGCTACACCTTC.